The sequence of this T cell receptor (beta chain) was determined in a study of blood T cell repertoires in COVID-19. Profiling relied on immunoSEQ multiplex PCR, and the TCRdb table lists in-frame clones only, not all of them. This table holds over 150,000 clones, around 87% found once. The CDR3 is made up of 14 amino acids. Germline CDR1 and CDR2: ENHRY and SYGVKD. V was pared by 3 bases and J by 9 bases, with 8 bases of the junction left unmatched. The source of this sequence is a woman aged 80 or over with COVID-19, enrolled during active disease. V and J are TRBV10-3 and TRBJ1-2; 9 bases are a match to TRBD1. Material for sequencing was peripheral blood. This CDR3 is CAISDRDRASSYTF. The CDR3 region has the DNA TGTGCCATCAGTGATAGGGACAGGGCCTCGAGCTACACCTTC.